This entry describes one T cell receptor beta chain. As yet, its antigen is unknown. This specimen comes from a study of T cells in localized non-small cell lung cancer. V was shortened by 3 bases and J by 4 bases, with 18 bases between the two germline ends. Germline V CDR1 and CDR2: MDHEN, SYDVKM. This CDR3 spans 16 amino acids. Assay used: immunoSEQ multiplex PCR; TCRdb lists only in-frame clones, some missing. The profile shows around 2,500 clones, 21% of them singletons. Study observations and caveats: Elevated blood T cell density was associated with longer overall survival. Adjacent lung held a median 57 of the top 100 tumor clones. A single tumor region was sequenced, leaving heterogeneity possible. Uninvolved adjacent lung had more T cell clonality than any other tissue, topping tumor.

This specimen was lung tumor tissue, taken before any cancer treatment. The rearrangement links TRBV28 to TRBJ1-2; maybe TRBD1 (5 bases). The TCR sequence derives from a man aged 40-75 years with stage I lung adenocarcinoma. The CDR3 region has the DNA TGTGCCAGCAGTTTCGCCCAGCACAGGATGGGCTATGGCTACACCTTC. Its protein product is CASSFAQHRMGYGYTF.